The present T cell receptor (beta chain) was sequenced within a study of blood T cell repertoires in COVID-19. On the study more broadly: Collection of acute and convalescent COVID-19 samples took place in the United States, Italy and Spain.

In the authors' workflow: Estimation of nucleated cell counts relied on the amplification of reference gene primers. TCRdb's table, derived via immunoSEQ multiplex PCR, lists solely in-frame clones and lacks some. D and trimming were read from the DNA, whereas the V and J calls and clone size are those reported in that table. The sample includes 410,000 or so clones, about nine tenths of them seen just once. Losses at the gene ends were 5 bases for V and 9 bases for J; bases not matched to a gene: 19. Germline loops: CDR1 MDHEN, CDR2 SYDVKM. The CDR3 totals 18 residues. The chain is built from TRBV28 and TRBJ1-6; 7 positions agree with TRBD1. Sequenced material: peripheral blood. The source is a woman in her 40s with COVID-19, enrolled during active disease. The CDR3 loop is CASSTYMVGRGQSSPLHF. DNA for the CDR3: TGTGCCAGCAGTACTTATATGGTCGGCCGGGGACAGAGTTCACCCCTCCACTTT. Together with reference TRBV28 and TRBJ1-6, the CDR3 gives the full variable domain: DVKVTQSSRYLVKRTGEKVFLECVQDMDHENMFWYRQDPGLGLRLIYFSYDVKMKEKGDIPEGYSVSREKKERFSLILESASTNQTSMYLCASSTYMVGRGQSSPLHFGNGTRLTVT.